This T cell receptor beta chain was observed in a study of T cell repertoires in cytomegalovirus infection. Study context: In the study, CMV epitopes included recently identified HLA-C-restricted and well-studied HLA-B-restricted ones.

The study, taken as a whole, reports: Ex vivo responses were dominated by HLA-C-restricted CMV-specific TCR beta clonotypes.

As to this clonotype: Its target is unknown.

Losses at the gene ends were 6 bases for V and 5 bases for J; bases not matched to a gene: 15. CDR1 and CDR2 from the germline V gene are MNHEY and SVGEGT. There are 16 residues in the CDR3. MiXCR, run by TCRdb on the reads, gives a single entry per CDR3 protein. The sample lists around 340,000 distinct CDR3 sequences, under 35% occurring once. J is TRBJ2-7 and V is TRBV6-2 or TRBV6-3, with 8 bases lining up with TRBD2. The clonotype comes from a human donor in good health (CMV status not recorded). Some clones in this sample may be carry-over from other donors' samples. Sequencing used cultured PBMCs, obtained from culture after CMV antigen stimulation. The CDR3, as DNA: TGTGCCAGCAGCACCCCCCACAGCGGGAGAGGAAACGAGCAGTACTTC. This codes for CASSTPHSGRGNEQYF.